The clone carrying this T cell receptor (beta chain) turned up a few times. V was trimmed by 2 bases and J by 0 bases, leaving 17 bases between them. CDR3 size: 17 residues. The germline CDR1 and CDR2 sequences are SGHRS and YFSETQ. The data stem from a study of T-cell memory formation after mild COVID-19. 5'RACE primed from the constant segment yielded TCR alpha and TCR beta cDNA libraries bearing sample barcodes and UMIs. TCRdb re-derived calls from the 5' RACE reads in MiXCR, one entry per CDR3 protein. The sample holds 250,000 to 300,000 distinct CDR3 sequences, around 15% seen once. The chain employs TRBV5-1 and TRBJ1-2; D possibly corresponds to TRBD1 (5 bases). This clonotype was obtained from a man aged 18 to 30 who had mild COVID-19 (a few samples of this study predate the infection). Cell type and time point are not known. Material: PBMCs or a T cell subset sorted from them (not recorded which). The CDR3 loop reads CASSLQARRETNYGYTF. CDR3 in DNA: TGCGCCAGCAGCTTACAGGCAAGGCGGGAGACTAACTATGGCTACACCTTC.